Presented here are 7 T cell receptor beta chains from one specimen sequenced in a study of cytomegalovirus exposure and HLA in healthy donors. The study ran its PCR with 60 Vbeta and 13 Jbeta primers. Libraries were prepared by immunoSEQ multiplex PCR; TCRdb keeps only in-frame clonotypes and omits some of them. The repertoire shows approximately 200,000 clones; the top ten hold almost 0.75%. The sequencing sample was made of PBMCs. The receptors stem from a boy aged 5-17 years in good health and CMV-seronegative.

J is TRBJ1-6 and V is TRBV4-3, with D possibly TRBD1 on 5 matching bases. Trimming removed 1 base at V and 3 bases at J, with 7 bases between. Germline V gene sequence: CDR1 LGHNA, CDR2 YSLEER. The CDR3 is 15 amino acids. In nucleotides, the CDR3 is TGCGCCAGCAGCCAAGTGACAGTCTATAATTCACCCCTCCACTTT. As protein: CASSQVTVYNSPLHF.

The chain uses TRBV5-1 and TRBJ1-1; maybe TRBD1 (5 bases). The V end lost 2 bases, the J end lost 3 bases, and 14 bases lay between the germline ends. This CDR3 is 15 amino acids long. CDR1 and CDR2 (germline): SGHRS, YFSETQ. The CDR3 loop is CASSFTGWAYTEAFF. CDR3 DNA sequence: TGCGCCAGCAGCTTTACAGGATGGGCATACACTGAAGCTTTCTTT. Filled out from reference TRBV5-1 and TRBJ1-1, the complete variable domain reads KAGVTQTPRYLIKTRGQQVTLSCSPISGHRSVSWYQQTPGQGLQFLFEYFSETQRNKGNFPGRFSGRQFSNSRSEMNVSTLELGDSALYLCASSFTGWAYTEAFFGQGTRLTVV.

The rearrangement uses TRBV6-5 and TRBJ2-7; 7 bases line up with TRBD1. V lost 6 bases to trimming and J lost 2 bases; unmatched junction nucleotides: 7. The CDR3 loop spans 14 amino acids. Germline V gene sequence: CDR1 MNHEY, CDR2 SVGAGI. CDR3 sequence: CASRRTGVTYEQYF. For the CDR3, the DNA is TGTGCCAGCAGGAGGACAGGCGTTACCTACGAGCAGTACTTC.

This chain connects TRBV25-1 to TRBJ2-7, with a tentative D call TRBD2 (6 bases). There are 15 residues in the CDR3. The germline V gene has CDR1 MGHDK and CDR2 SYGVNS. The V end was cut by 4 bases, the J end by 2 bases, with 15 bases between. CDR3 in amino acids: CASSAGGTGTYEQYF. CDR3 nucleotides: TGTGCCAGCAGTGCCGGAGGGACGGGAACCTACGAGCAGTACTTC.

The chain employs TRBV29-1 and TRBJ2-1, with 10 bases matching TRBD2. Trimming removed 6 bases from V and 6 bases from J; junction bases left unmatched: 11. Germline values: CDR1 SQVTM, CDR2 ANQGSEA. The CDR3 is 15 residues long. CDR3: CSVVQPGTSVNEQFF. The CDR3 nucleotides are TGCAGCGTCGTCCAACCCGGGACTAGCGTCAATGAGCAGTTCTTC.

The gene calls are TRBV9 and TRBJ1-6; D is ambiguous. The CDR3 has 15 amino acids. Germline values: CDR1 SGDLS, CDR2 YYNGEE. Trimming pared 0 bases from V and 7 bases from J, leaving 11 bases between. The CDR3 loop reads CASSVVAGSNSPLHF. As DNA, the CDR3 is TGTGCCAGCAGCGTAGTGGCAGGTTCCAATTCACCCCTCCACTTT.

About this clone: One end of the junction fails to match germline, which may point to a read error. The chain uses TRBV7-7 and TRBJ2-5; no clear D gene. The CDR3 totals 13 residues. The germline V gene has CDR1 SSHAT and CDR2 FNYEAQ (reference sequence). The chain's CDR3 is CASSLARQETQYF. The DNA for the CDR3 is TGTGCTAGCAGCTTAGCCAGACAAGAGACCCAGTACTTC.